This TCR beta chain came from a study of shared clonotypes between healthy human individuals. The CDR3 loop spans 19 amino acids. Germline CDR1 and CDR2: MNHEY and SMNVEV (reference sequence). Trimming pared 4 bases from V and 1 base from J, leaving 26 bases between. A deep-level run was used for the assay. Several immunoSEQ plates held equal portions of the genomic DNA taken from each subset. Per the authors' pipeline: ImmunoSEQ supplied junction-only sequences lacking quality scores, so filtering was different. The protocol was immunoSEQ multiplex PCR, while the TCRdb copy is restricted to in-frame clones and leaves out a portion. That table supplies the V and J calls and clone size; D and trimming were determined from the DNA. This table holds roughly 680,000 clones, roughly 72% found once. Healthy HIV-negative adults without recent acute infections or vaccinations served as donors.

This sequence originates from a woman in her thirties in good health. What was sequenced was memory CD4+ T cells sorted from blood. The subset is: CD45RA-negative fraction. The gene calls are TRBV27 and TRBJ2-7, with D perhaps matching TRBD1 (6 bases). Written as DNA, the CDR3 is TGTGCCAGCAGTTCCGAAACGCCCCCTTTGACAGGCGATTCCTACGAGCAGTACTTC. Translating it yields CASSSETPPLTGDSYEQYF.